The 2 T cell receptor beta chains in this list originate from one sample, sequenced in a study of cytomegalovirus exposure and HLA in healthy donors. Primers for the PCR totalled 60 Vbeta and 13 Jbeta. Some clones are missing from TCRdb's copy, which holds only in-frame ones; the method was immunoSEQ multiplex PCR. The top ten clones hold more than 2% of a sample with approximately 100,000 clones, just under 75% of them seen once. Sequenced: PBMCs. Source of these receptors: a human donor in good health.

V gene TRBV5-1 combines with J gene TRBJ2-3; D ambiguous. V lost 3 bases, J lost 3 bases, and 17 bases lay in between. From germline, CDR1 is SGHRS and CDR2 YFSETQ. The CDR3 has 16 amino acids. CDR3: CASSSNVPGSTDTQYF. In DNA, the CDR3 is TGCGCCAGCAGCTCGAACGTCCCCGGTTCGACAGATACGCAGTATTTT.

The chain uses TRBV5-5 and TRBJ2-7; 7 bases map to TRBD1. V was clipped by 0 bases and J by 2 bases; unmatched bases: 2. This CDR3 is built from 14 residues. Germline V gives CDR1 SGHKS, CDR2 YYEKEE (reference sequence). Here the CDR3 DNA reads TGTGCCAGCAGCTTGGCAACAGGGGCCTACGAGCAGTACTTC. Its protein is CASSLATGAYEQYF. The variable domain in full, completed from reference TRBV5-5 and TRBJ2-7, reads DAGVTQSPTHLIKTRGQQVTLRCSPISGHKSVSWYQQVLGQGPQFIFQYYEKEERGRGNFPDRFSARQFPNYSSELNVNALLLGDSALYLCASSLATGAYEQYFGPGTRLTVT.